This TCR beta chain originates from a study of monozygotic twins with inflammatory bowel disease. Total RNA was isolated from whole blood without T cell sorting. A note on this clonotype: Antigen unknown.

Regarding the study as a whole: IBD patients shared fewer clonotypes with other individuals than healthy twins, especially patients with disease activity signs. No difference in repertoire similarity was seen between concordant and discordant twins, possibly because power was limited. None of the different T cell subtypes could be distinguished from one another.

TCRdb re-called the 5' RACE reads; every CDR3 protein appears as one record, without DNA. The specimen's table records a few hundred thousand distinct CDR3 sequences. Specimen: blood. This clonotype was sampled from a human donor with ulcerative colitis or Crohn's disease, or a healthy co-twin of an affected twin (not recorded which).

The CDR3 is CASSPLGVGSNQPQHF. This chain joins TRBV7-2 and TRBJ1-5; the D call from TCRdb, TRBD1, cannot be confirmed without DNA. Looked up from germline, CDR1 is SGHTA and CDR2 is FQGNSA. The CDR3 extends over 16 amino acids.